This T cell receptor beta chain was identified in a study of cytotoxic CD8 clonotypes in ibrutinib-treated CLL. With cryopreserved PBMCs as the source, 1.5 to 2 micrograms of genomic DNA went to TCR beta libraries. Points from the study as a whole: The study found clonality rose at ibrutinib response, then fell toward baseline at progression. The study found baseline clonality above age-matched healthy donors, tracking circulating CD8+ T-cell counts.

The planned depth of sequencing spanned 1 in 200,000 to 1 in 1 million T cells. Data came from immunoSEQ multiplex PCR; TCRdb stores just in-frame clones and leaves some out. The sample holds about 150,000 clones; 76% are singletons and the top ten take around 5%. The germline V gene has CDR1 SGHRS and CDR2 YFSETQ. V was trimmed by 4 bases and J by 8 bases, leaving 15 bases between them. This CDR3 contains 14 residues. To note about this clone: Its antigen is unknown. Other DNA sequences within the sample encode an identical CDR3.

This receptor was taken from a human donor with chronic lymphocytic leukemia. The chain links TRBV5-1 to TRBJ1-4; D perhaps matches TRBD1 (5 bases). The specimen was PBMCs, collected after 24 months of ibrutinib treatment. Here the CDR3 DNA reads TGCGCCAGCAGCCCCGGGCAGGGCGGCGAAAAACTGTTTTTT. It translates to CASSPGQGGEKLFF.